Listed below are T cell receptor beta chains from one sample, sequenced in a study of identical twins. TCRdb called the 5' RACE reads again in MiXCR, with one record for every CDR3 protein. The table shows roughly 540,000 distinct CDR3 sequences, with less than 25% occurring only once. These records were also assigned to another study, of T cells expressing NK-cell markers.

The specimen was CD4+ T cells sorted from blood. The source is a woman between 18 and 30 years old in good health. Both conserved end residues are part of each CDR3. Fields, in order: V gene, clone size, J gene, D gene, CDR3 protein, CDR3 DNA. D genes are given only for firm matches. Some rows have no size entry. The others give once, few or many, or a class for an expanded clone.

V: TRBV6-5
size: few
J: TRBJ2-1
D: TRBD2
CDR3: CASSNGGVGVGYYNEQFF
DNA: TGTGCCAGCAGTAACGGGGGGGTTGGCGTGGGCTACTACAATGAGCAGTTCTTC

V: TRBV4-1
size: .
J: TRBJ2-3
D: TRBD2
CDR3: CASSRPHVAGVSGPHQNTQYF
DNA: TGCGCCAGCAGCCGGCCCCATGTGGCGGGAGTGTCCGGTCCCCATCAAAATACGCAGTATTTT

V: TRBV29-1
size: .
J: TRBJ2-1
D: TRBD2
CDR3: CSVVKGTSGTNEQFF
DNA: TGCAGCGTTGTAAAGGGGACTAGCGGGACCAATGAGCAGTTCTTC

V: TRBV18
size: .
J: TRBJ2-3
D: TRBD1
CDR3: CASSPGRDRSTDTQYF
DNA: TGTGCCAGCTCACCGGGCCGGGACAGAAGCACAGATACGCAGTATTTT

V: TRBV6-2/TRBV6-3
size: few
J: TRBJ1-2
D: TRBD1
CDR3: CASRQGAALHGYTF
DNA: TGTGCCAGCAGACAGGGGGCTGCGCTACATGGCTACACCTTC

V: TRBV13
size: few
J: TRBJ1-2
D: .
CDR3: CASSSRDPRPCIF
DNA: TGTGCCAGCAGCTCCCGGGACCCCCGACCCTGCATCTTC

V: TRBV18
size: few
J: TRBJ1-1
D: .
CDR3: CASSGGITHTEAFF
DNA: TGTGCCAGCTCTGGGGGGATCACACACACTGAAGCTTTCTTT

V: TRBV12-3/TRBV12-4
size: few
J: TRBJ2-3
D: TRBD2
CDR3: CASGLAGSTDTQYF
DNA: TGTGCCAGCGGCTTAGCGGGGAGCACAGATACGCAGTATTTT

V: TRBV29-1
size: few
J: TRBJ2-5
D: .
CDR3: CSVEPRTDQETQYF
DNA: TGCAGCGTTGAACCCCGGACGGATCAAGAGACCCAGTACTTC

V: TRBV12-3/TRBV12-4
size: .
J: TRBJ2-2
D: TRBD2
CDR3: CASSLRFGGAVTGELFF
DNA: TGTGCCAGCAGCCTCCGCTTCGGGGGGGCTGTCACCGGGGAGCTGTTTTTT

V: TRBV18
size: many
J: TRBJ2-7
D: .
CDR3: CASSATVEQYF
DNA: TGTGCCAGCTCAGCGACGGTCGAGCAGTACTTC

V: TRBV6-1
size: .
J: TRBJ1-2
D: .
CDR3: CASKHRGPGDYGYTF
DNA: TGTGCCAGCAAGCACCGGGGGCCGGGGGACTATGGCTACACCTTC

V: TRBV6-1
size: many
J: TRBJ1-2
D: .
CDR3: CASSSGTHYGYTF
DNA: TGTGCCAGCAGCTCCGGGACACACTATGGCTACACCTTC

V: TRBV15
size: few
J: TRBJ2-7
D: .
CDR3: CATSRERGSYEQYF
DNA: TGTGCCACCAGCAGAGAAAGGGGGTCCTACGAGCAGTACTTC

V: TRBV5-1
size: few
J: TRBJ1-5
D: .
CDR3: CASSWTLNQPQHF
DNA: TGCGCCAGCAGCTGGACCCTAAATCAGCCCCAGCATTTT

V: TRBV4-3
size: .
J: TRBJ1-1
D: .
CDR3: CASSQGGATEAFF
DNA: TGCGCCAGCAGCCAAGGGGGTGCCACTGAAGCTTTCTTT

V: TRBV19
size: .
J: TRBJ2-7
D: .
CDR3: CASSTHRASLYEQYF
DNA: TGTGCCAGTAGTACGCACAGGGCTTCCCTCTACGAGCAGTACTTC

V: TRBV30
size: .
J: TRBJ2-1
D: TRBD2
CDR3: CAWSGSGRTYEQFF
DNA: TGTGCCTGGAGCGGTAGCGGGAGGACCTATGAGCAGTTCTTC

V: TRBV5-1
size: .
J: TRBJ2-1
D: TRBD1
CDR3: CASSLRDRDHNEQFF
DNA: TGCGCCAGCAGCTTGCGCGACAGGGACCACAATGAGCAGTTCTTC

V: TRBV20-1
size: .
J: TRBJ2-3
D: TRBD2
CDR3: CSAPDASGGGDTQYF
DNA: TGCAGTGCCCCTGATGCTAGCGGGGGCGGGGATACGCAGTATTTT

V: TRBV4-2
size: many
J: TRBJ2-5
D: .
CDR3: CASSQDSEFQETQYF
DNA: TGTGCCAGCAGCCAAGACAGCGAATTCCAAGAGACCCAGTACTTC

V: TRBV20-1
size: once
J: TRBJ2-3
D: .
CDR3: CSAEALGGGHTDTQYF
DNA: TGCAGTGCTGAAGCGTTGGGCGGGGGACACACAGATACGCAGTATTTT

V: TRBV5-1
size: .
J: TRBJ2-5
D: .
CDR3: CASSLGPGGEETQYF
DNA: TGCGCCAGCAGCTTAGGACCGGGGGGCGAAGAGACCCAGTACTTC

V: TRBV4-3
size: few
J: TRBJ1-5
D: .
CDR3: CASRLDWDSNQPQHF
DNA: TGCGCCAGCCGACTGGATTGGGATAGCAATCAGCCCCAGCATTTT

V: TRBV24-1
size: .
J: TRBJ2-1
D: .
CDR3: CATSDPRGNRANEQFF
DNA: TGTGCCACCAGTGATCCGAGGGGGAATCGTGCCAATGAGCAGTTCTTC

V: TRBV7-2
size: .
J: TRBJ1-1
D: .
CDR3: CASSRGVQGTEAFF
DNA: TGTGCCAGCAGCCGGGGGGTCCAGGGCACTGAAGCTTTCTTT

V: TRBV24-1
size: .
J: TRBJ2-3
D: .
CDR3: CATSGDTDTQYF
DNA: TGTGCCACCAGTGGCGACACAGATACGCAGTATTTT

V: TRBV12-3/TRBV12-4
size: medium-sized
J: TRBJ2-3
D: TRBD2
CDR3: CASSTSDRTDTQYF
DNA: TGTGCCAGCAGTACTAGCGACCGCACAGATACGCAGTATTTT

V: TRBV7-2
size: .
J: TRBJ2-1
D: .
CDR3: CASSLEGGTGGTAQFF
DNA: TGTGCCAGCAGCTTAGAGGGGGGGACAGGCGGGACTGCGCAGTTCTTC

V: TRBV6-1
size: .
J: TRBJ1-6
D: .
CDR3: CASSVDRISPLHF
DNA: TGTGCCAGCAGTGTGGACAGAATTTCACCCCTCCACTTT

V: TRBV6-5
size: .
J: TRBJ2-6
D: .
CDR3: CASSYSRDSGANVLTF
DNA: TGTGCCAGCAGTTACTCGCGAGACTCTGGGGCCAACGTCCTGACTTTC

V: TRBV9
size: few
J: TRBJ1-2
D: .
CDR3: CASSVGYGYTF
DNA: TGTGCCAGCAGCGTGGGCTATGGCTACACCTTC

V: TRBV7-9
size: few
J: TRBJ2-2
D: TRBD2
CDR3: CASSLVLAGNTGELFF
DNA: TGTGCCAGCAGCTTAGTGCTAGCGGGGAACACCGGGGAGCTGTTTTTT

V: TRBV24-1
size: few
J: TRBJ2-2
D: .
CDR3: CATSAAITGELFF
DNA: TGTGCCACCAGTGCAGCCATCACCGGGGAGCTGTTTTTT

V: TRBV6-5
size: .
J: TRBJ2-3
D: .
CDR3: CASSYTGTSTDTQYF
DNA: TGTGCCAGCAGCTACACCGGGACTAGCACAGATACGCAGTATTTT

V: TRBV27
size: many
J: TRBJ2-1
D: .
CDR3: CASSLSSGPYNEQFF
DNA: TGTGCCAGCAGTTTATCTAGCGGACCATACAATGAGCAGTTCTTC

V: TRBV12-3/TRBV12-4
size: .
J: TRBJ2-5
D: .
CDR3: CASSRGWTQYF
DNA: TGTGCCAGCAGTCGGGGGTGGACCCAGTACTTC

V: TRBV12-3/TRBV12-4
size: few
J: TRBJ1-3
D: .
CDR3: CASSLRQGRSGNTIYF
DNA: TGTGCCAGCAGTTTAAGGCAGGGACGCTCTGGAAACACCATATATTTT

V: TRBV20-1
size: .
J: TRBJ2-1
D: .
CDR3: CSARDYRSYNEQFF
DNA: TGCAGTGCTAGGGACTACCGCTCCTACAATGAGCAGTTCTTC

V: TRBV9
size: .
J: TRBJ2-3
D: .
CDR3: CASSVLAKTDTQYF
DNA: TGTGCCAGCAGCGTCCTAGCGAAGACAGATACGCAGTATTTT

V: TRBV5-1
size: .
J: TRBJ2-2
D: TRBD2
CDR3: CASSLRTSVDTGELFF
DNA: TGCGCCAGCAGCTTGAGGACTAGCGTCGACACCGGGGAGCTGTTTTTT